These 17 T cell receptor beta chains originate from one sample sequenced in a study of T cell responses to AZD1222 COVID-19 vaccine listed by TCRdb under 2021. The library was obtained by the immunoSEQ multiplex PCR assay. What TCRdb holds here is the immuneACCESS table cut down to in-frame rearrangements. Part of the clones is not present; checked against another copy, under half of the missing clones reflect an unresolved V gene, and the others are unexplained. A total of about 100,000 clones appear in this sample, around 84% of them only once. About 3% of the sample lies in the top ten. The time point label, as the study defines it: baseline before first vaccination. The starting material was peripheral blood, obtained on day 0 of AZD1222 vaccination. These receptor sequences come from an adult in good health.

This clone was seen just once. The CDR3 loop is CASTLGGVETQYF. CDR3 sequence (DNA): TGTGCCAGCACATTGGGCGGGGTGGAGACCCAGTACTTC. The chain uses TRBV28 and TRBJ2-5; tentatively, D is TRBD2 (6 bases). The germline V and J ends were trimmed by 7 bases and 5 bases, with 14 bases remaining between them. CDR3 length: 13 residues. The germline V gene has CDR1 MDHEN and CDR2 SYDVKM.

The genes are TRBV30 and TRBJ1-4; D is unresolved. The CDR3 covers 14 residues. The germline gives CDR1 GTSNPN, CDR2 SVGIG (reference sequence). Trimming shortened V by 0 bases and J by 0 bases, and 5 bases separated the two germline ends. The CDR3 sequence is CAWSVGPTNEKLFF. CDR3 in DNA: TGTGCCTGGAGTGTAGGACCAACTAATGAAAAACTGTTTTTT.

The genes are TRBV19 and TRBJ1-5, with D perhaps matching TRBD1 (5 bases). CDR3 size: 13 residues. Germline assignment: CDR1 LNHDA and CDR2 SQIVND (reference sequence). Trimming stripped 7 bases from V and 5 bases from J, with 12 bases between. The CDR3 DNA follows: TGTGCCAGTAAACCGACAGAATATCAGCCCCAGCATTTT. Translating gives CASKPTEYQPQHF.

The chain carries TRBV7-2 and TRBJ2-2; D unclear. The germline V gene encodes CDR1 SGHTA and CDR2 FQGNSA. CDR3 length: 16 amino acids. With 3 bases removed from V and 2 bases from J, the gap between germline ends came to 13 bases. DNA of the CDR3: TGTGCCAGCAGCTTGTTTCTCGGAGTTAACACCGGGGAGCTGTTTTTT. Residues: CASSLFLGVNTGELFF.

The J gene is TRBJ1-2, the V gene TRBV4-2, with no clear D. V was pared by 0 bases and J by 0 bases, with 11 bases between. This CDR3 is built from 16 residues. Germline V gene sequence: CDR1 LGHNA, CDR2 YNFKEQ. The CDR3 DNA reads as TGTGCCAGCAGCCAAGACTTAGAGGGAGCTAACTATGGCTACACCTTC. Translated, it gives CASSQDLEGANYGYTF.

V gene TRBV4-2 combines with J gene TRBJ1-2, with D possibly TRBD1 on 6 matching bases. CDR1 LGHNA and CDR2 YNFKEQ come from the germline V gene. This CDR3 has 16 residues. With 1 base removed from V and 3 bases from J, the gap between germline ends came to 15 bases. The CDR3 nucleotides read TGTGCCAGCAGCCAAGGGGCCGGGGCAGGGGACTATGGCTACACCTTC. It translates to CASSQGAGAGDYGYTF.

This clone was seen a single time. V is TRBV19 and J is TRBJ2-3; D unresolved. This CDR3 is built from 13 residues. Trimming shortened V by 6 bases and J by 4 bases, and 11 bases separated the two germline ends. The germline gives CDR1 LNHDA, CDR2 SQIVND (reference sequence). CDR3 bases: TGTGCCAGTAGCCAAAGTAGAGCAGATACGCAGTATTTT. The encoded protein is CASSQSRADTQYF. Combining the CDR3 with reference TRBV19 and TRBJ2-3 gives the whole variable domain DGGITQSPKYLFRKEGQNVTLSCEQNLNHDAMYWYRQDPGQGLRLIYYSQIVNDFQKGDIAEGYSVSREKKESFPLTVTSAQKNPTAFYLCASSQSRADTQYFGPGTRLTVL.

The CDR3 DNA follows: TGTGCCACCAGTGATGGGACAGCGGCTCCCGGGGCCAACGTCCTGACTTTC. It is translated as CATSDGTAAPGANVLTF. The chain links TRBV24-1 to TRBJ2-6; 7 nucleotides match TRBD1. The V segment lost 3 bases and the J segment 4 bases; nucleotides outside the gene matches: 8. The CDR3 covers 17 residues. Per the germline V gene, CDR1 is KGHDR and CDR2 is SFDVKD.

This clone was observed a few times. The chain employs TRBV19 and TRBJ2-3; 14 nucleotides line up with TRBD2. This CDR3 has 16 residues. CDR1 and CDR2 (germline): LNHDA, SQIVND (reference sequence). Trimming removed 6 bases from V and 6 bases from J; junction bases left unmatched: 8. This chain's CDR3 is CASSRLAGGERDTQYF. The DNA for the CDR3 is TGTGCCAGTAGCCGACTAGCGGGGGGGGAGAGGGATACGCAGTATTTT.

This chain connects TRBV6-2 or TRBV6-3 to TRBJ1-1, with D possibly being TRBD1 (5 bases). V gave up 2 bases and J gave up 7 bases, with 17 bases separating them. Germline V lookup: CDR1 MNHEY, CDR2 SVGEGT. The CDR3 is 15 amino acids. The CDR3 region has the DNA TGTGCCAGCAGTTACAAGGGCGGGGCGGGGAATGAAGCTTTCTTT. This encodes CASSYKGGAGNEAFF.

The J gene is TRBJ1-2, the V gene TRBV3-1 (or the pseudogene TRBV3-2); 9 nucleotides line up with TRBD1. The CDR3 length is 15 residues. Unmatched junction bases numbered 6, after V lost 3 bases and J lost 4 bases. CDR1 LGHDT and CDR2 YNNKEL come from the germline V gene (reference sequence). CDR3 coding DNA: TGTGCCAGCAGCCACACAGGGGGCGCTGGCTATGGCTACACCTTC. This sequence encodes CASSHTGGAGYGYTF.

The genes are TRBV18 and TRBJ1-2, with 7 bases fitting TRBD1. The CDR3 extends over 12 amino acids. Trimming at V came to 7 bases and at J to 3 bases, leaving 2 bases not matched to a gene. Germline CDR1 is KGHSH and CDR2 is LQKENI. This CDR3 is CASFGQDYGYTF. The CDR3 bases are TGTGCCAGCTTCGGACAGGACTATGGCTACACCTTC.

This CDR3 reads CASSLDNRANTGELFF. The CDR3 DNA reads as TGCGCCAGCAGCCTTGACAACCGGGCCAACACCGGGGAGCTGTTTTTT. The chain links TRBV5-1 to TRBJ2-2; D is undetermined. The CDR3 extends over 16 amino acids. V shed 4 bases and J shed 2 bases, with 15 bases lying between them. Germline V gives CDR1 SGHRS, CDR2 YFSETQ.

This sequence joins TRBV30 and TRBJ2-1, with TRBD2 as a possible D gene (6 bases). Germline CDR1 GTSNPN, CDR2 SVGIG (reference sequence). Trimming pared 1 base from V and 8 bases from J, leaving 21 bases between. The CDR3 loop spans 16 amino acids. The CDR3 DNA sequence: TGTGCCTGGAGTGACCCGAGGGCAGGGAGGAAAGATGAGCAGTTCTTC. It encodes CAWSDPRAGRKDEQFF.

This clone was observed a handful of times. The rearrangement joins TRBV24-1 to TRBJ1-5; 7 bases are shared with TRBD1. V trimming: 4 bases; J trimming: 4 bases; junction bases outside the gene matches: 6. Germline V gene lookup returns CDR1 KGHDR and CDR2 SFDVKD. The CDR3 is 15 amino acids. CDR3 in amino acids: CATSDPSGQNQPQHF. CDR3 DNA sequence: TGTGCCACCAGTGACCCGTCGGGACAGAATCAGCCCCAGCATTTT.

The rearrangement uses TRBV18 and TRBJ1-1; the D gene is possibly TRBD1 (6 bases). The CDR3 runs 15 residues. Trimming took off 1 base at V and 3 bases at J, with 12 bases between the two ends. Germline values: CDR1 KGHSH, CDR2 LQKENI. CDR3 residues: CASSPQGGDDTEAFF. CDR3 in DNA: TGTGCCAGCTCACCACAGGGGGGGGATGACACTGAAGCTTTCTTT. The full variable domain, with the rest looked up from reference TRBV18 and TRBJ1-1, is NAGVMQNPRHLVRRRGQEARLRCSPMKGHSHVYWYRQLPEEGLKFMVYLQKENIIDESGMPKERFSAEFPKEGPSILRIQQVVRGDSAAYFCASSPQGGDDTEAFFGQGTRLTVV.

CDR3 DNA sequence: TGTGCCTGGGGGTCAGGGGGCTCGGAGACCCAGTACTTC. Its translation is CAWGSGGSETQYF. The V call is TRBV30, the J call TRBJ2-5; 8 positions agree with TRBD1. The V gene end was trimmed by 5 bases and the J gene end by 5 bases; junction bases not matched to a gene: 7. Germline V CDR1 and CDR2: GTSNPN, SVGIG (reference sequence). The CDR3 is 13 residues long. The full variable domain, rest sourced from reference TRBV30 and TRBJ2-5, is SQTIHQWPATLVQPVGSPLSLECTVEGTSNPNLYWYRQAAGRGLQLLFYSVGIGQISSEVPQNLSASRPQDRQFILSSKKLLLSDSGFYLCAWGSGGSETQYFGPGTRLLVL.